This T cell receptor (beta chain) stems from a study of breast tumors, draining lymph nodes, adjacent tissues. Study-level points and caveats: Tumor TCR diversity was below lymph nodes but above nontumor tissue. Tumor T cell lymph node origin was a supported hypothesis, not proven. Most tumor T cells seemingly derive from lymph node, then expand in tumor.

In germline, CDR1 is SGHDT, CDR2 YYEEEE. The J segment lost 4 bases and the V segment lost 0 bases, leaving 5 bases of the junction unmatched. CDR3 length equals 15 residues. The sample holds many counts of this clonotype. Its specificity is unknown. TCRdb passed the multiplex PCR reads through MiXCR, listing each CDR3 protein once. The sample has about 230,000 distinct CDR3 sequences; approximately 31% are singletons. Breast cancer patients provided tissue from their axillary draining lymph nodes. This sequence joins TRBV5-6 and TRBJ2-7; 9 bases match TRBD1. The receptor's source is a female donor with breast cancer. Some clones in this sample may be carry-over from other donors' samples. The material sequenced was axillary lymph node tissue. The CDR3 loop reads CASSLARGQGYEQYF. In DNA form, the CDR3 reads TGTGCCAGCAGCTTGGCCAGGGGACAGGGTTACGAGCAGTACTTC.